This record covers a single T cell receptor (beta chain). Its antigen remains unidentified. V dropped 2 bases and J dropped 9 bases, with 16 bases sitting between them. Germline CDR1 and CDR2: MNHNS and SASEGT. The CDR3 is 14 residues long. Only in-frame clones appear in the TCRdb table, and some are missing; sequencing was by immunoSEQ multiplex PCR. The sample has 1.6 million or so clones, roughly 98.5% seen once; the top ten hold roughly 0.35%. The data were taken from a study of shared clonotypes between healthy human individuals. Study-wide points: Tissue TCR repertoires likely differ from these blood-only repertoires.

Sequences were obtained from naive CD4+ T cells sorted from blood. Specified subset: CD45RA+ positively selected. This TCR derives from a young man in good health. J is TRBJ1-1 and V is TRBV6-1; tentative D call: TRBD1 (6 bases). CDR3 nucleotide sequence: TGTGCCAGCAGTGAACTACAGGGAGCCGGACAAGCTTTCTTT. Amino acid sequence: CASSELQGAGQAFF.